These 7 T cell receptor beta chains came from one sample sequenced in a study of blood T cell repertoires in COVID-19. The assay was immunoSEQ multiplex PCR, and TCRdb's table has in-frame clones only and misses some. The sample consists of 180,000 or so clones, approximately 89% of them appearing once. Sequencing was carried out using PBMCs or T cells enriched from blood (not recorded which). The receptor source for this set is a woman younger than 30 who had recovered from COVID-19.

V is TRBV10-1 and J is TRBJ2-1, with D hard to call. The germline V gene encodes CDR1 WNHNN and CDR2 SYGVQD (reference sequence). Trimming stripped 0 bases from V and 6 bases from J, with 9 bases between. The CDR3 is 14 residues long. Here the CDR3 DNA reads TGCGCCAGCAGTGAGTCGAAGAGGCCCAATGAGCAGTTCTTC. This translates into CASSESKRPNEQFF.

This chain joins TRBV2 and TRBJ1-5; unclear D gene. The CDR3 totals 14 residues. V gave up 5 bases and J gave up 0 bases, with 8 bases separating them. In germline, CDR1 is SNHLY, CDR2 FYNNEI. CDR3 region: CASSTLYSNQPQHF. The CDR3 region has the DNA TGTGCCAGCAGTACATTATATAGCAATCAGCCCCAGCATTTT.

This rearrangement joins TRBV4-2 to TRBJ2-4; D is possibly TRBD1 (5 bases). The CDR3 runs 16 residues. Looked up from germline, CDR1 is LGHNA and CDR2 is YNFKEQ. V was shortened by 1 base and J by 0 bases, with 10 bases between the two germline ends. CDR3: CASSQGQTVAKNIQYF. CDR3 DNA sequence: TGTGCCAGCAGCCAAGGACAGACTGTAGCCAAAAACATTCAGTACTTC.

The chain links TRBV27 to TRBJ2-4, with 10 bases aligning to TRBD2. Germline V CDR1 and CDR2: MNHEY, SMNVEV (reference sequence). J gave up 1 base and V 2 bases, and 11 bases lay outside the gene matches. The CDR3 consists of 19 residues. CDR3 amino acids: CASSLPSSGSKGAKNIQYF. CDR3 sequence (DNA): TGTGCCAGCAGTTTACCGTCTAGCGGGAGTAAAGGGGCCAAAAACATTCAGTACTTC.

The chain uses TRBV15 and TRBJ1-2; weak D call: TRBD1 (5 bases). From germline, CDR1 is LNHNV and CDR2 YYDKDF (reference sequence). CDR3 length equals 14 residues. V lost 3 bases to trimming and J lost 2 bases, with 10 bases between them. The CDR3 spells CATSRADRNYGYTF. CDR3 nucleotides: TGTGCCACCAGCAGGGCCGACAGAAACTATGGCTACACCTTC.

This clone was seen just once. The chain joins TRBV13 to TRBJ2-1; D not resolved. Germline V gene sequence: CDR1 PRHDT, CDR2 FYEKMQ (reference sequence). Trimming cost V 7 bases and J 4 bases, with 14 bases left between them. CDR3 length: 14 amino acids. CDR3 coding DNA: TGTGCCAGCATGCGGTTAGTTTCTTACAATGAGCAGTTCTTC. Amino acid sequence: CASMRLVSYNEQFF.

V gene TRBV18 combines with J gene TRBJ1-3; TRBD1 is a possible D gene (6 bases). Germline loops: CDR1 KGHSH, CDR2 LQKENI. The CDR3 extends over 17 amino acids. Trimming pared 4 bases from V and 2 bases from J, leaving 18 bases between. The CDR3 here is CASSRVQGQSTGNTIYF. In DNA form, the CDR3 reads TGTGCCAGCTCACGGGTCCAAGGACAGAGCACTGGAAACACCATATATTTT.